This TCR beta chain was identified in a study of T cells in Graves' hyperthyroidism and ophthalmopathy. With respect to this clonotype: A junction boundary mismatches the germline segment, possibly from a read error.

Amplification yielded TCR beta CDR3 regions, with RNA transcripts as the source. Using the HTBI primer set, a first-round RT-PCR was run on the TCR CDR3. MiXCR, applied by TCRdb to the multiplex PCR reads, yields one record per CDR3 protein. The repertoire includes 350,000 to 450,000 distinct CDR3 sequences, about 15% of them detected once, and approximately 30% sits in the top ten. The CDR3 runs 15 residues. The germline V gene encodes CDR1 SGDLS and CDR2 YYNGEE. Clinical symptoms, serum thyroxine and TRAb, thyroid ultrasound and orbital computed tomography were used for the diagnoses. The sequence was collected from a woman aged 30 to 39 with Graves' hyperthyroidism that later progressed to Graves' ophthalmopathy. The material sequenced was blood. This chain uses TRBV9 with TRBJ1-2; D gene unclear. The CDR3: CASSVDSPLMGGYSF. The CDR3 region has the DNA TGTGCCAGCAGCGTAGATTCCCCTCTAATGGGTGGCTACAGCTTC.